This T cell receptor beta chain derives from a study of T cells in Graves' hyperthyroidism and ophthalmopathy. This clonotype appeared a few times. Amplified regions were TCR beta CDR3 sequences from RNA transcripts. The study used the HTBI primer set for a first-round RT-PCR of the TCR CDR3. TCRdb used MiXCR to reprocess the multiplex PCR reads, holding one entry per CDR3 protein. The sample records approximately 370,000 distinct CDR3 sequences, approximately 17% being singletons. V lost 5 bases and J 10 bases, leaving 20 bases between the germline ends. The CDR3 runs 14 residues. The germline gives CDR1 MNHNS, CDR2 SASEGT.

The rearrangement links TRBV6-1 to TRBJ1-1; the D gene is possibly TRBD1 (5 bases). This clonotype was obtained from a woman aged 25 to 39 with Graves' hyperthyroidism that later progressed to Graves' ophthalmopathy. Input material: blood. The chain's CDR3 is CASSTDRAGPGAFF. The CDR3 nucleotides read TGTGCCAGCAGTACGGACCGGGCGGGACCTGGAGCTTTCTTT.